The 5 T cell receptor beta chains below come from one sample, sequenced in a study of identical twins. One entry per CDR3 protein, called by TCRdb with MiXCR from the 5' RACE reads. The profile covers roughly 1,500,000 distinct CDR3 sequences, with about 30% appearing a single time and about 0.3% taken by the ten largest. The sequencing sample was made of cord blood. The receptors shown here come from a newborn girl in good health.

V gene TRBV9 combines with J gene TRBJ2-1; D gene uncertain. The ends were cut back, 0 bases at V and 5 bases at J, with 12 bases in the middle. Germline values: CDR1 SGDLS, CDR2 YYNGEE. The CDR3 consists of 15 residues. CDR3 protein: CASSVELAPHNEQFF. Here the CDR3 DNA reads TGTGCCAGCAGCGTAGAGCTCGCTCCCCACAATGAGCAGTTCTTC. The variable domain in full, completed from reference TRBV9 and TRBJ2-1, reads DSGVTQTPKHLITATGQRVTLRCSPRSGDLSVYWYQQSLDQGLQFLIQYYNGEERAKGNILERFSAQQFPDLHSELNLSSLELGDSALYFCASSVELAPHNEQFFGPGTRLTVL.

In this sample, this clonotype turned up many times. V gene TRBV28 combines with J gene TRBJ2-7, with D unresolved. Trimming stripped 6 bases from V and 2 bases from J, with 14 bases between. The CDR3 consists of 14 residues. Germline V CDR1 and CDR2: MDHEN, SYDVKM. The DNA for the CDR3 is TGTGCCAGCAGGGCCCACGGTCTAACCTACGAGCAGTACTTC. It encodes CASRAHGLTYEQYF.

V usage is TRBV18 and J usage is TRBJ2-3, with a possible D match to TRBD1 (6 bases). Germline V gene lookup returns CDR1 KGHSH and CDR2 LQKENI. The V gene lost 4 bases and the J gene lost 5 bases, with 19 bases spanning the gap. The CDR3 covers 16 residues. This chain's CDR3 is CASSLPGVPEQDTQYF. The CDR3 bases are TGTGCCAGCTCACTCCCAGGGGTGCCCGAACAAGATACGCAGTATTTT.

A few counts support this clonotype. CDR3 DNA: TGTGCCAGCAGCTTAGCCCTCCGGGACAATGAGCAGTTCTTC. Its protein product is CASSLALRDNEQFF. The chain joins TRBV11-2 to TRBJ2-1; D unclear. The germline V gene has CDR1 SGHAT and CDR2 FQNNGV. The germline V and J ends were trimmed by 1 base and 5 bases, with 9 bases remaining between them. CDR3 size: 14 residues. The entire variable domain, with the rest obtained from reference TRBV11-2 and TRBJ2-1, is as follows: EAGVAQSPRYKIIEKRQSVAFWCNPISGHATLYWYQQILGQGPKLLIQFQNNGVVDDSQLPKDRFSAERLKGVDSTLKIQPAKLEDSAVYLCASSLALRDNEQFFGPGTRLTVL.

The chain carries TRBV6-5 and TRBJ2-1, with 14 positions matching TRBD2. From germline, CDR1 is MNHEY and CDR2 SVGAGI. Germline trimming cut 2 bases from V and 5 bases from J; bases unmatched to any gene: 2. The CDR3 is 16 residues long. The CDR3 DNA sequence: TGTGCCAGCAGTTACCTGGGACTAGCGGGGGACAATGAGCAGTTCTTC. This translates into CASSYLGLAGDNEQFF.